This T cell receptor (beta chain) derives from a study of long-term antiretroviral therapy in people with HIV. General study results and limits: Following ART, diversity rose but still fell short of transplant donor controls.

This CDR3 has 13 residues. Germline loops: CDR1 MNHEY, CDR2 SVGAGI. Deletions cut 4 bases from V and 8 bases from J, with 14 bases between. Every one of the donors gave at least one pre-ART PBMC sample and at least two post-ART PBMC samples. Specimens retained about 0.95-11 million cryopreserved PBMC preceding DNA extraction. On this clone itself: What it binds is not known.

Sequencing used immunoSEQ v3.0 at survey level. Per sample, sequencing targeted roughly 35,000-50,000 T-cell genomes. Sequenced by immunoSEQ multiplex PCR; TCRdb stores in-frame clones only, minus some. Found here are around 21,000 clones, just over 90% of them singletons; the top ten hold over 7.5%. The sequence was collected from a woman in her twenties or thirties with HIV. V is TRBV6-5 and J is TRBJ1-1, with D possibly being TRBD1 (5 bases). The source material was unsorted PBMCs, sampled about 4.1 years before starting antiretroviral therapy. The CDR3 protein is CASSFPDRQEAFF. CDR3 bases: TGTGCCAGCAGTTTCCCCGACAGACAAGAAGCTTTCTTT.